Below, 26 T cell receptor beta chains from the same sample are listed, as sequenced in a study of T cells in Graves' hyperthyroidism and ophthalmopathy. It was RNA transcripts that yielded the amplified TCR beta CDR3 regions. HTBI primers drove first-round RT-PCR of the TCR CDR3. Using its own MiXCR run on the multiplex PCR reads, TCRdb lists one record per CDR3 protein. The sample has a few hundred thousand distinct CDR3 sequences, 16% seen once; the top ten hold roughly 3.4%. The specimen sequenced was blood. The receptors were sampled from a woman aged 40 to 55 with Graves' ophthalmopathy.

The V call is TRBV6-2 or TRBV6-3, the J call TRBJ2-3, with TRBD1 matching over 10 bases. The CDR3 is 15 residues long. The germline V gene has CDR1 MNHEY and CDR2 SVGEGT. Trimming at V came to 3 bases and at J to 6 bases, leaving 6 bases not matched to a gene. CDR3 in DNA: TGTGCCAGCAGTTATTTGGGACAGGGGTCGGATACGCAGTATTTT. Amino acids: CASSYLGQGSDTQYF.

CDR3 sequence reads: CAWSEPGGNEQYF. The CDR3 DNA reads as TGTGCCTGGAGTGAACCGGGGGGGAACGAGCAGTACTTC. This chain uses TRBV30 with TRBJ2-7, with 8 bases lining up with TRBD2. Looked up from germline, CDR1 is GTSNPN and CDR2 is SVGIG (reference sequence). Trimming at V came to 1 base and at J to 5 bases, leaving 4 bases not matched to a gene. The CDR3 contains 13 residues.

J is TRBJ2-5 and V is TRBV2, with no clear D. V shed 6 bases and J shed 9 bases, with 11 bases lying between them. The germline V gene has CDR1 SNHLY and CDR2 FYNNEI. The length of the CDR3 is 11 residues. The CDR3, as DNA: TGTGCCAGCAGGGCCAACGGAGCCCAGTACTTC. This sequence encodes CASRANGAQYF.

This clonotype has more than one count but fewer than ten. The chain uses TRBV2 and TRBJ1-6; D unclear. Deletions cut 4 bases from V and 10 bases from J, with 11 bases between. Germline-derived CDR1 and CDR2 are SNHLY and FYNNEI. The CDR3 loop spans 13 amino acids. CDR3 protein: CASSGEASSPLHF. CDR3 nucleotides: TGTGCCAGCAGTGGGGAGGCCTCATCACCCCTCCACTTT.

This clonotype has a count of ten or more. The chain carries TRBV6-2 or TRBV6-3 and TRBJ2-1, with TRBD2 identical over 8 bases. V shed 3 bases and J 8 bases; nucleotides not matched to a gene: 9. This CDR3 contains 15 residues. Germline V gene lookup returns CDR1 MNHEY and CDR2 SVGEGT. The CDR3: CASSYDRGRRDEQFF. CDR3 DNA sequence: TGTGCCAGCAGTTATGATCGCGGGAGGCGTGATGAGCAGTTCTTC.

The chain carries TRBV5-4 and TRBJ1-2, with D possibly being TRBD1 (5 bases). Between the trimmed V and J ends, which lost 3 bases and 4 bases, there was a span of 7 bases. Germline CDR1 and CDR2: SGHNT and YYREEE (reference sequence). This CDR3 comprises 12 residues. In nucleotides, the CDR3 is TGTGCCAGCAGCTGGGGCCTCTATGGCTACACCTTC. Residues: CASSWGLYGYTF.

The table lists this clonotype with many counts. This chain links TRBV3-1 with TRBJ1-1; no definite D call. V lost 0 bases and J lost 1, with 6 bases in between. Germline values: CDR1 LGHDT, CDR2 YNNKEL (reference sequence). The CDR3 is 14 residues long. The CDR3 loop reads CASSQDRKNTEAFF. The CDR3, as DNA: TGTGCCAGCAGCCAAGATCGAAAGAACACTGAAGCTTTCTTT.

This clonotype was observed many times. The rearrangement uses TRBV3-1 and TRBJ1-5; tentative D call: TRBD1 (6 bases). V was shortened by 1 base and J by 2 bases, with 12 bases between the two germline ends. This CDR3 region has 16 residues. Per germline, CDR1 LGHDT and CDR2 YNNKEL (reference sequence). CDR3 sequence reads: CASSQGTGRRNQPQHF. CDR3 DNA sequence: TGTGCCAGCAGCCAAGGTACAGGGAGGCGCAATCAGCCCCAGCATTTT.

Ten or more counts support this clonotype. The genes are TRBV20-1 and TRBJ2-3; 8 bases agree with TRBD2. The junction had 10 bases not matched to a gene; V was cut back by 6 bases and J by 5 bases. CDR3 length equals 14 residues. Germline assignment: CDR1 DFQATT and CDR2 SNEGSKA (reference sequence). CDR3 bases: TGCAGTGCCGAATCCGGGACTAGTGTAGATACGCAGTATTTT. Residues: CSAESGTSVDTQYF.

The rearrangement links TRBV24-1 to TRBJ2-1, with 11 bases that match TRBD2. Trimming cost V 4 bases and J 8 bases; bases outside gene matches: 12. Germline CDR1 KGHDR, CDR2 SFDVKD. The CDR3 is 17 amino acids. The CDR3 sequence is CATSDSRFSGREDEQFF. The CDR3 coding sequence is TGTGCCACCAGTGACTCCCGCTTTAGCGGGAGGGAGGATGAGCAGTTCTTC.

A word on this clonotype: Given a much more abundant clone one base away, this may be a read error. V gene TRBV10-3 combines with J gene TRBJ2-1, with TRBD2 matching 11 bases. Trimming took 8 bases from V and 6 from J; bases not matched to a gene: 12. Germline V lookup: CDR1 ENHRY, CDR2 SYGVKD. This CDR3 is built from 16 residues. The CDR3 nucleotides are TGTGCCATCGGTAAGAATAGCGGGAGGGCCCTCAATGAGCAGTTCTTC. Translation: CAIGKNSGRALNEQFF.

J is TRBJ1-2 and V is TRBV20-1, with 7 bases that match TRBD1. Losses at the gene ends were 4 bases for V and 3 bases for J; bases not matched to a gene: 11. Germline V lookup: CDR1 DFQATT, CDR2 SNEGSKA (reference sequence). The CDR3 covers 15 residues. CDR3 sequence: CSAKAGTENYYGYTF. CDR3 DNA sequence: TGCAGTGCTAAGGCGGGGACAGAGAACTACTATGGCTACACCTTC.

The chain carries TRBV5-1 and TRBJ2-6; D is unresolved. Germline V gene data show CDR1 as SGHRS and CDR2 as YFSETQ. V was clipped by 0 bases and J by 0 bases, with 13 bases between them. CDR3 size: 18 residues. CDR3 sequence (DNA): TGCGCCAGCAGCTTGGCCCCTAAGACCGGCTCTGGGGCCAACGTCCTGACTTTC. This gives the protein CASSLAPKTGSGANVLTF.

The chain combines TRBV19 with TRBJ1-3; D is possibly TRBD1 (6 bases). Germline V gene data show CDR1 as LNHDA and CDR2 as SQIVND (reference sequence). The CDR3 runs 17 residues. The V gene lost 7 bases and the J gene lost 1 base, with 20 bases spanning the gap. The CDR3 loop is CASTPFDRPRSGNTIYF. The CDR3 DNA follows: TGTGCCAGTACCCCCTTCGACAGGCCCCGGTCTGGAAACACCATATATTTT.

The chain links TRBV5-1 to TRBJ2-5; D might be TRBD2 (6 bases). The CDR3 runs to 16 residues. Germline V gives CDR1 SGHRS, CDR2 YFSETQ. Trimming left V 0 bases short and J 4 bases short, with 16 bases between. The CDR3 here is CASSLGLVGGGETQYF. The CDR3 nucleotides read TGCGCCAGCAGCTTGGGGCTAGTGGGAGGTGGAGAGACCCAGTACTTC.

This clonotype was observed many times. The CDR3 nucleotides are TGTGCCAGCAGCCAAGATTGGAGCAATCAGCCCCAGCATTTT. This sequence encodes CASSQDWSNQPQHF. V and J are TRBV3-1 and TRBJ1-5; D is uncertain. Trimming cost V 0 bases and J 1 base, with 4 bases left between them. The CDR3 has 14 amino acids. Germline CDR1 LGHDT, CDR2 YNNKEL (reference sequence). Full variable domain (rest looked up from reference TRBV3-1 and TRBJ1-5): DTAVSQTPKYLVTQMGNDKSIKCEQNLGHDTMYWYKQDSKKFLKIMFSYNNKELIINETVPNRFSPKSPDKAHLNLHINSLELGDSAVYFCASSQDWSNQPQHFGDGTRLSIL.

This clonotype was picked up a small number of times. V gene TRBV6-1 combines with J gene TRBJ2-2; 7 bases line up with TRBD2. The ends lost 6 bases at V and 0 bases at J; junction bases unmatched: 7. The CDR3 sequence is 16 residues long. Germline values: CDR1 MNHNS, CDR2 SASEGT. The chain's CDR3 is CASSLTAGTNTGELFF. The CDR3 DNA is TGTGCCAGCAGCCTGACAGCGGGAACGAACACCGGGGAGCTGTTTTTT.

The sample holds many counts of this clonotype. V gene TRBV28 combines with J gene TRBJ2-7; 10 bases align to TRBD2. CDR1 and CDR2 from the germline V gene are MDHEN and SYDVKM. The CDR3 totals 14 residues. V was clipped by 5 bases and J by 5 bases; unmatched bases: 6. This CDR3 is CASSELAGENEQYF. CDR3 DNA: TGTGCCAGCAGTGAGCTAGCGGGAGAGAACGAGCAGTACTTC.

Many counts were recorded for this clonotype. In DNA, the CDR3 is TGTGCCAGCAGTTACCCAAAGCGGGGGTCAGATACGCAGTATTTT. The encoded protein is CASSYPKRGSDTQYF. This chain connects TRBV6-2 or TRBV6-3 to TRBJ2-3; the match to TRBD2 covers 8 bases. Trimming at V came to 2 bases and at J to 4 bases, leaving 5 bases not matched to a gene. The CDR3 covers 15 residues. Germline CDR1 reads MNHEY; CDR2 reads SVGEGT.

V usage is TRBV19 and J usage is TRBJ2-7, with 7 bases aligning to TRBD1. The trim removed 6 bases at V and 4 bases at J, leaving 6 bases unmatched. The CDR3 totals 13 residues. Germline CDR1 is LNHDA and CDR2 is SQIVND (reference sequence). CDR3 nucleotide sequence: TGTGCCAGTAGAGACAGGGATGATTACGAGCAGTACTTC. Translation gives CASRDRDDYEQYF.

This clonotype was seen a handful of times. The V and J genes are TRBV11-2 and TRBJ1-1; 7 nucleotides line up with TRBD1. Germline V lookup: CDR1 SGHAT, CDR2 FQNNGV. The CDR3 totals 15 residues. The trim removed 5 bases at V and 1 base at J, leaving 7 bases unmatched. The CDR3: CASSPDRTANTEAFF. CDR3 DNA: TGTGCCAGCAGCCCGGACAGGACCGCGAACACTGAAGCTTTCTTT.

Turning to this clonotype: Given a much more abundant clone one base away, this may be a read error. The V gene is TRBV6-1, the J gene TRBJ1-5; 12 positions agree with TRBD1. V shed 7 bases, J shed 1 base, and the junction held 8 bases outside the gene matches. The CDR3 covers 17 residues. Germline values: CDR1 MNHNS, CDR2 SASEGT. The CDR3 DNA sequence: TGTGCCAGCACCGGGACAGGGGGCGGTTTCAGCAATCAGCCCCAGCATTTT. It encodes CASTGTGGGFSNQPQHF.

In its sample, this clonotype was seen a few times. This chain joins TRBV6-1 and TRBJ2-1; tentatively, D is TRBD2 (7 bases). This CDR3 spans 17 amino acids. The ends were cut back, 7 bases at V and 2 bases at J, with 21 bases in the middle. The germline V gene has CDR1 MNHNS and CDR2 SASEGT. The CDR3 sequence: CASKTYLGGATYNEQFF. CDR3 in DNA: TGTGCCAGCAAAACCTACCTGGGGGGGGCGACCTACAATGAGCAGTTCTTC.

Only a few counts were recorded for this clonotype. The chain employs TRBV6-6 and TRBJ1-2; D call uncertain. V lost 1 base to trimming and J lost 5 bases, with 23 bases between them. Germline CDR1 MNHNY, CDR2 SVGAGI (reference sequence). The CDR3 totals 18 residues. The CDR3 here is CASSYYPRVEGVEYGYTF. CDR3 in DNA: TGTGCCAGCAGTTACTACCCACGCGTGGAGGGAGTCGAATATGGCTACACCTTC.

This clonotype showed up many times. The chain is built from TRBV7-8 and TRBJ1-1; no firm D call. The germline V gene has CDR1 SGHVS and CDR2 FQNEAQ. The V gene lost 1 base and the J gene lost 7 bases, with 10 bases spanning the gap. The length of the CDR3 is 13 residues. This chain's CDR3 is CASSLGRTLEAFF. As DNA, the CDR3 is TGTGCCAGCAGCTTAGGGAGAACTCTTGAAGCTTTCTTT.

CDR3 residues: CSVEAENTGELFF. Written as DNA, the CDR3 is TGCAGCGTTGAAGCCGAGAACACCGGGGAGCTGTTTTTT. The genes are TRBV29-1 and TRBJ2-2, with D hard to call. CDR3 length equals 13 residues. CDR1 and CDR2 from the germline V gene are SQVTM and ANQGSEA. Deletions cut 1 base from V and 1 base from J, with 4 bases between.